Listed here are 15 T cell receptor beta chains from one sample, sequenced in a study of PD-1 blockade in classical Hodgkin lymphoma. Generated by immunoSEQ multiplex PCR, the TCRdb table keeps only in-frame clones and is missing some. The repertoire has some 70,000 clones, over 85% of them found once; the top ten carry approximately 2.5%. Time point in this sample: newly diagnosed, previously untreated cHL patient sample. The sequenced material came from peripheral blood mononuclear cells (PBMCs). These receptors were collected from a human donor with classical Hodgkin lymphoma.

The chain has TRBV7-6 and TRBJ2-2; 8 bases map to TRBD1. Germline V gene lookup returns CDR1 SGHVS and CDR2 FNYEAQ. This CDR3 comprises 15 residues. V was pared by 8 bases and J by 5 bases, with 10 bases of the junction left unmatched. DNA for the CDR3: TGTGCCAGCGGGCCTCAGGGGGCGAGGACCGGGGAGCTGTTTTTT. Protein sequence: CASGPQGARTGELFF.

The chain has TRBV28 and TRBJ1-1; 7 bases fit TRBD1. The ends lost 5 bases at V and 0 bases at J; junction bases unmatched: 3. CDR1 is MDHEN, CDR2 SYDVKM, per germline. The CDR3 totals 14 residues. This chain's CDR3 is CASSMDRLNTEAFF. The CDR3 DNA follows: TGTGCCAGCAGTATGGACAGGCTGAACACTGAAGCTTTCTTT.

The chain joins TRBV19 to TRBJ2-2, with 12 bases aligning to TRBD2. The CDR3 spans 17 residues. V lost 3 bases to trimming and J lost 0 bases; unmatched junction nucleotides: 2. Germline CDR1 reads LNHDA; CDR2 reads SQIVND (reference sequence). CDR3 in DNA: TGTGCCAGTAGTATTACTAGCGGGAGGCCGAACACCGGGGAGCTGTTTTTT. Residues: CASSITSGRPNTGELFF.

V usage is TRBV5-1 and J usage is TRBJ1-4; a possible D gene is TRBD1 (5 bases). V dropped 6 bases and J dropped 8 bases, with 20 bases sitting between them. There are 15 residues in the CDR3. Germline assignment: CDR1 SGHRS and CDR2 YFSETQ. CDR3: CASTNEGRTGEKLFF. The CDR3 bases are TGCGCCAGCACCAACGAGGGGCGAACTGGGGAAAAACTGTTTTTT.

CDR3 sequence reads: CASGDRGLTGELFF. The CDR3 coding sequence is TGTGCCAGCGGAGACAGGGGGCTAACCGGGGAGCTGTTTTTT. V usage is TRBV6-5 and J usage is TRBJ2-2; 10 bases agree with TRBD1. The CDR3 is made up of 14 amino acids. Germline CDR1 and CDR2: MNHEY and SVGAGI. The junction had 5 bases not matched to a gene; V was cut back by 8 bases and J by 5 bases.

J is TRBJ1-6 and V is TRBV27, with D maybe TRBD1 (6 bases). V was clipped by 4 bases and J by 11 bases, with 15 bases between them. Germline V CDR1 and CDR2: MNHEY, SMNVEV (reference sequence). The CDR3 contains 14 residues. The DNA of the CDR3 is TGTGCCAGCAGTTCTACAGGGAGCGACGCACCCCTCCACTTT. This gives the protein CASSSTGSDAPLHF.

The genes are TRBV4-3 and TRBJ1-2; 7 bases match TRBD1. Trimming took 0 bases from V and 3 from J; bases not matched to a gene: 10. This CDR3 comprises 17 residues. Germline V gene sequence: CDR1 LGHNA, CDR2 YSLEER. CDR3 nucleotide sequence: TGCGCCAGCAGCCAAGAGATAGGGGGCGCGGTTTACTATGGCTACACCTTC. Amino acids: CASSQEIGGAVYYGYTF.

The chain has TRBV25-1 and TRBJ1-2, with a tentative D call TRBD1 (6 bases). Per germline, CDR1 MGHDK and CDR2 SYGVNS. V was cut by 3 bases and J by 2 bases, with 10 bases left in between. The CDR3 has 14 amino acids. The CDR3 sequence: CASSDQGRNYGYTF. The CDR3 nucleotides read TGTGCCAGCAGTGATCAGGGGAGAAACTATGGCTACACCTTC.

The chain joins TRBV9 to TRBJ2-1, with TRBD2 matching 8 bases. Germline CDR1 SGDLS, CDR2 YYNGEE. The trim removed 4 bases at V and 9 bases at J, leaving 12 bases unmatched. CDR3 length equals 15 residues. CDR3 sequence reads: CASSPRLALVAEQFF. CDR3 nucleotide sequence: TGTGCCAGCAGCCCTCGACTAGCGTTAGTCGCTGAGCAGTTCTTC.

This chain connects TRBV19 to TRBJ1-1, with D unclear. Trimming shortened V by 7 bases and J by 2 bases, and 14 bases separated the two germline ends. This CDR3 region has 14 residues. Looked up from germline, CDR1 is LNHDA and CDR2 is SQIVND (reference sequence). The CDR3 loop is CASKETLDNTEAFF. DNA for the CDR3: TGTGCCAGTAAGGAGACATTGGATAACACTGAAGCTTTCTTT.

This chain connects TRBV11-2 to TRBJ2-5, with 7 bases matching TRBD2. The CDR3 runs 14 residues. V dropped 1 base and J dropped 4; count of bases not matched to a gene: 3. Germline V lookup: CDR1 SGHAT, CDR2 FQNNGV. This CDR3 reads CASSLAREGETQYF. The CDR3 DNA follows: TGTGCCAGCAGCTTAGCCAGGGAGGGAGAGACCCAGTACTTC. The complete variable domain, with remaining parts taken from reference TRBV11-2 and TRBJ2-5, reads EAGVAQSPRYKIIEKRQSVAFWCNPISGHATLYWYQQILGQGPKLLIQFQNNGVVDDSQLPKDRFSAERLKGVDSTLKIQPAKLEDSAVYLCASSLAREGETQYFGPGTRLLVL.

CDR3 coding DNA: TGCGCCAGCAGCCAACTGACAGGGAACTCCTACGAGCAGTACTTC. Translation: CASSQLTGNSYEQYF. This chain joins TRBV4-1 and TRBJ2-7, with 7 bases aligning to TRBD1. V dropped 2 bases and J dropped 0; count of bases not matched to a gene: 4. CDR1 is MGHRA, CDR2 YSYEKL, per germline. The CDR3 consists of 15 residues.

J is TRBJ1-2 and V is TRBV18, with 9 bases aligning to TRBD1. The J segment lost 8 bases and the V segment lost 6 bases, leaving 7 bases of the junction unmatched. CDR1 KGHSH and CDR2 LQKENI come from the germline V gene. This CDR3 has 13 residues. CDR3 sequence: CASSHGTGKGYTF. CDR3 DNA: TGTGCCAGCTCGCACGGGACAGGGAAGGGCTACACCTTC.

The chain has TRBV11-3 and TRBJ2-3, with D possibly TRBD1 on 6 matching bases. Per germline, CDR1 SGHNT and CDR2 YENEEA. The CDR3 contains 14 residues. The V gene lost 5 bases and the J gene lost 3 bases, with 12 bases spanning the gap. The CDR3 is CASSLTGSTDTQYF. For the CDR3, the DNA is TGTGCCAGCAGCCTAACAGGGTCGACAGATACGCAGTATTTT.

The chain joins TRBV7-2 to TRBJ2-6; 7 bases are shared with TRBD1. The V gene end was trimmed by 2 bases and the J gene end by 4 bases; junction bases not matched to a gene: 14. Germline V lookup: CDR1 SGHTA, CDR2 FQGNSA. CDR3 length: 19 amino acids. This chain's CDR3 is CASSLIGTAQTGGANVLTF. DNA for the CDR3: TGTGCCAGCAGCTTAATAGGGACAGCTCAAACCGGCGGGGCCAACGTCCTGACTTTC.